The 19 T cell receptor beta chains below all came from one sample that was sequenced in a study of T cell clones after liver transplantation. This table comes from immunoSEQ multiplex PCR, and its TCRdb copy is limited to in-frame clones, with some not included. Of 7,000 to 8,000 clones listed, about 80% are singletons. Here the sequenced sample was CD8+ T cells from blood, taken before liver transplant. The receptors originated from a human donor who received a liver transplant.

The chain combines TRBV5-1 with TRBJ1-1; TRBD1 might be the D (5 bases). V was shortened by 4 bases and J by 1 base, with 20 bases between the two germline ends. Germline V CDR1 and CDR2: SGHRS, YFSETQ. The CDR3 length is 17 residues. In nucleotides, the CDR3 is TGCGCCAGCAGCGCCCGGTCGTGGGGGGACGAGAACACTGAAGCTTTCTTT. Residues: CASSARSWGDENTEAFF.

The chain carries TRBV6-1 and TRBJ2-2, with D unclear. This CDR3 contains 14 residues. Trimming removed 2 bases at V and 3 bases at J, with 7 bases between. Germline CDR1 reads MNHNS; CDR2 reads SASEGT. The CDR3 DNA is TGTGCCAGCAGTGAATGGGCCTACACCGGGGAGCTGTTTTTT. It is translated as CASSEWAYTGELFF.

This chain joins TRBV2 and TRBJ2-7; D remains ambiguous. The V and J ends lost 3 bases and 3 bases respectively, with 3 bases between them. Germline V lookup: CDR1 SNHLY, CDR2 FYNNEI. This CDR3 spans 11 amino acids. The CDR3 is CASSDFYEQYF. The CDR3 DNA sequence: TGTGCCAGCAGTGACTTCTACGAGCAGTACTTC.

The gene calls are TRBV25-1 and TRBJ2-7; tentative D call: TRBD1 (6 bases). The germline V gene has CDR1 MGHDK and CDR2 SYGVNS. V dropped 2 bases and J dropped 6 bases, with 14 bases sitting between them. The CDR3 totals 14 residues. Here the CDR3 reads CASSEGRGSVEQYF. The CDR3 DNA reads as TGTGCCAGCAGTGAAGGCAGGGGTTCGGTCGAGCAGTACTTC.

The chain is built from TRBV7-9 and TRBJ1-2; D not certain. V lost 0 bases and J lost 3, with 8 bases in between. This CDR3 has 14 residues. Per germline, CDR1 SEHNR and CDR2 FQNEAQ (reference sequence). The CDR3, as DNA: TGTGCCAGCAGCTTAGCTGGCAGGTACTATGGCTACACCTTC. Translated, it gives CASSLAGRYYGYTF.

This chain joins TRBV6-5 and TRBJ1-2; D gene unclear. The CDR3 loop spans 14 amino acids. V was shortened by 0 bases and J by 0 bases, with 5 bases between the two germline ends. CDR1 and CDR2 (germline): MNHEY, SVGAGI. The CDR3 loop is CASSYSGANYGYTF. CDR3 coding DNA: TGTGCCAGCAGTTACTCGGGAGCTAACTATGGCTACACCTTC.

The genes are TRBV5-4 and TRBJ2-2, with a weak D call TRBD2 (5 bases). With 0 bases removed from V and 5 bases from J, the gap between germline ends came to 5 bases. CDR1 and CDR2 (germline): SGHNT, YYREEE (reference sequence). This CDR3 contains 13 residues. The CDR3 loop reads CASSLGGTGELFF. The CDR3 region has the DNA TGTGCCAGCAGCTTGGGAGGGACCGGGGAGCTGTTTTTT.

The rearrangement links TRBV19 to TRBJ1-5, with 7 bases that match TRBD1. This CDR3 region has 15 residues. Per the germline V gene, CDR1 is LNHDA and CDR2 is SQIVND (reference sequence). V shed 4 bases and J 7 bases; nucleotides not matched to a gene: 10. CDR3 in DNA: TGTGCCAGTAGTACCCTTCCCGGGACAGAACAGCCCCAGCATTTT. Its translation: CASSTLPGTEQPQHF.

This clone was detected only once. The V call is TRBV10-3, the J call TRBJ1-1; D remains ambiguous. Per germline, CDR1 ENHRY and CDR2 SYGVKD. The CDR3 runs 17 residues. Trimming cost V 5 bases and J 0 bases, with 19 bases left between them. DNA of the CDR3: TGTGCCATCAGTATCGGGAGGAGAGACACAATGAACACTGAAGCTTTCTTT. Protein product: CAISIGRRDTMNTEAFF.

V and J are TRBV7-3 and TRBJ2-1; D may be TRBD2 (7 bases). CDR1 SGHTA and CDR2 FQGTGA come from the germline V gene. The CDR3 totals 16 residues. Trimming shortened V by 5 bases and J by 12 bases, and 26 bases separated the two germline ends. CDR3 sequence reads: CASSDGSKGGQGRQFF. The CDR3 DNA reads as TGTGCCAGCAGCGATGGGTCTAAGGGGGGGCAGGGAAGGCAGTTCTTC.

J is TRBJ2-7 and V is TRBV10-3; TRBD2 matches at 13 bases. This CDR3 comprises 16 residues. The germline V gene encodes CDR1 ENHRY and CDR2 SYGVKD. The V and J ends lost 5 bases and 2 bases, in that order; junction bases with no gene match: 6. In DNA, the CDR3 is TGTGCCATCAGTACCTTGGGACTAGCGGGGACCTACGAGCAGTACTTC. Protein product: CAISTLGLAGTYEQYF.

The chain combines TRBV10-3 with TRBJ1-6; D call uncertain. Germline V CDR1 and CDR2: ENHRY, SYGVKD. The V end lost 0 bases, the J end lost 7 bases, and 16 bases lay between the germline ends. This CDR3 comprises 17 residues. CDR3 sequence (DNA): TGTGCCATCAGTGAGTCCCGGGCCCCGGAGGCGAATTCACCCCTCCACTTT. Protein: CAISESRAPEANSPLHF.

This chain uses TRBV7-6 with TRBJ1-5; tentative D call: TRBD1 (6 bases). The CDR3 extends over 13 amino acids. Germline loops: CDR1 SGHVS, CDR2 FNYEAQ. V was pared by 5 bases and J by 6 bases, with 11 bases between. This chain's CDR3 is CASSQGSGQPQHF. CDR3 in DNA: TGTGCCAGCAGCCAGGGGTCGGGTCAGCCCCAGCATTTT.

The rearrangement joins TRBV7-7 to TRBJ1-1; perhaps TRBD1 as D (5 bases). V dropped 2 bases and J dropped 0 bases, with 13 bases sitting between them. Germline CDR1 is SSHAT and CDR2 is FNYEAQ (reference sequence). The CDR3 sequence is 16 residues long. The CDR3 coding sequence is TGTGCCAGCAGCTTACTATCAAGGGGCATGAACACTGAAGCTTTCTTT. Amino acid sequence: CASSLLSRGMNTEAFF.

The V call is TRBV2, the J call TRBJ2-5, with TRBD1 matching over 9 bases. CDR1 and CDR2 (germline): SNHLY, FYNNEI. This CDR3 region has 13 residues. Germline trimming cut 7 bases from V and 6 bases from J; bases unmatched to any gene: 6. The CDR3 here is CASMLTGGKTQYF. CDR3 sequence (DNA): TGTGCCAGCATGCTGACAGGGGGGAAGACCCAGTACTTC.

The V gene is TRBV2, the J gene TRBJ2-3; D perhaps matches TRBD2 (6 bases). Germline CDR1 is SNHLY and CDR2 is FYNNEI. The ends were cut back, 3 bases at V and 0 bases at J, with 10 bases in the middle. The CDR3 has 15 amino acids. The chain's CDR3 is CASSDGAGSTDTQYF. CDR3 nucleotide sequence: TGTGCCAGCAGTGATGGGGCGGGGAGCACAGATACGCAGTATTTT.

The chain couples TRBV7-9 to TRBJ2-2; weak D call: TRBD1 (5 bases). Germline V gene lookup returns CDR1 SEHNR and CDR2 FQNEAQ (reference sequence). Trimming stripped 11 bases from V and 6 bases from J, with 13 bases between. This CDR3 region has 12 residues. The CDR3 nucleotides read TGTGCCTTGTCTGGGGCTTCCGGGGAGCTGTTTTTT. Amino acid sequence: CALSGASGELFF. The variable domain in full, completed from reference TRBV7-9 and TRBJ2-2, reads DTGVSQNPRHKITKRGQNVTFRCDPISEHNRLYWYRQTLGQGPEFLTYFQNEAQLEKSRLLSDRFSAERPKGSFSTLEIQRTEQGDSAMYLCALSGASGELFFGEGSRLTVL.

The V call is TRBV7-8, the J call TRBJ1-2; D gene ambiguous. CDR1 and CDR2 (germline): SGHVS, FQNEAQ. The CDR3 loop spans 14 amino acids. V lost 1 base and J lost 4, with 10 bases in between. CDR3 protein: CASSLVPEGYGYTF. DNA for the CDR3: TGTGCCAGCAGCTTAGTTCCAGAGGGCTATGGCTACACCTTC.

Only a few counts were recorded for this clone. The rearrangement uses TRBV6-1 and TRBJ1-6, with a weak D call TRBD1 (5 bases). Looked up from germline, CDR1 is MNHNS and CDR2 is SASEGT. The CDR3 totals 14 residues. V was clipped by 1 base and J by 10 bases, with 11 bases between them. The CDR3 protein is CASSEGPEGSPLHF. The CDR3 DNA reads TGTGCCAGCAGTGAAGGGCCGGAGGGGTCACCCCTCCACTTT.